These T cell receptor beta chains were read from a single sample in a study of neoadjuvant anti-PD-1 for oral cavity cancer. Assay used: immunoSEQ multiplex PCR; TCRdb lists only in-frame clones, some missing. Of 12,000 to 15,000 clones in the sample, approximately 71% were seen once. Sample: PBMCs, taken before nivolumab (anti-PD-1) treatment. The source of these receptors is a person aged 35-79 years with oral cavity squamous cell carcinoma. Each CDR3 is given with its conserved first and last residue. D genes are given only for firm matches. Some rows mark clone size as missing; the rest say once, few, many or name a class of expanded clone.

d_call: TRBD1; j_call: TRBJ2-7; clone_size: -; v_call: TRBV7-9; cdr3_aa: CASSRTGGPNYEQYF; cdr3_nt: TGTGCCAGCAGCCGAACAGGGGGCCCAAACTACGAGCAGTACTTC
d_call: -; j_call: TRBJ2-5; clone_size: once; v_call: TRBV5-1; cdr3_aa: CASSLAGSQETQYF; cdr3_nt: TGCGCCAGCAGCCTGGCCGGGTCACAAGAGACCCAGTACTTC
d_call: -; j_call: TRBJ1-1; clone_size: -; v_call: TRBV10-3; cdr3_aa: CAISGDSRNTEAFF; cdr3_nt: TGTGCCATCAGTGGTGACAGCCGGAACACTGAAGCTTTCTTT
d_call: -; j_call: TRBJ2-2; clone_size: -; v_call: TRBV5-6; cdr3_aa: CASSLAFRGGTGELFF; cdr3_nt: TGTGCCAGCAGCTTGGCATTTAGGGGAGGCACCGGGGAGCTGTTTTTT
d_call: -; j_call: TRBJ2-7; clone_size: -; v_call: TRBV5-6; cdr3_aa: CASSFGRREQYF; cdr3_nt: TGTGCCAGCAGCTTTGGACGTCGCGAGCAGTACTTC
d_call: TRBD1; j_call: TRBJ2-1; clone_size: -; v_call: TRBV19; cdr3_aa: CASGTGGSSGQFF; cdr3_nt: TGTGCCAGTGGGACAGGGGGAAGTAGTGGGCAGTTCTTC
d_call: -; j_call: TRBJ1-5; clone_size: -; v_call: TRBV4-1; cdr3_aa: CASSQSENYSNQPQHF; cdr3_nt: TGCGCCAGCAGCCAGTCTGAAAATTATAGCAATCAGCCCCAGCATTTT
d_call: TRBD1; j_call: TRBJ1-1; clone_size: -; v_call: TRBV5-1; cdr3_aa: CASSSTGVNTEAFF; cdr3_nt: TGCGCCAGCAGCTCGACAGGGGTGAACACTGAAGCTTTCTTT
d_call: -; j_call: TRBJ2-2; clone_size: -; v_call: TRBV5-1; cdr3_aa: CASSLHPGAGELFF; cdr3_nt: TGCGCCAGCAGCTTGCATCCGGGGGCCGGGGAGCTGTTTTTT
d_call: TRBD1; j_call: TRBJ2-6; clone_size: -; v_call: TRBV28; cdr3_aa: CASSVLLTGGGLSGANVLTF; cdr3_nt: TGTGCCAGCAGTGTCCTACTTACAGGGGGTGGGCTCTCTGGGGCCAACGTCCTGACTTTC
d_call: TRBD2; j_call: TRBJ2-5; clone_size: -; v_call: TRBV2; cdr3_aa: CASSELAEETQYF; cdr3_nt: TGTGCCAGCAGTGAACTAGCGGAAGAGACCCAGTACTTC
d_call: -; j_call: TRBJ2-1; clone_size: -; v_call: TRBV5-1; cdr3_aa: CASSLQGYEQFF; cdr3_nt: TGCGCCAGCAGCTTACAGGGTTACGAGCAGTTCTTC
d_call: -; j_call: TRBJ1-5; clone_size: -; v_call: TRBV18; cdr3_aa: CASSPMREQRPQHF; cdr3_nt: TGTGCCAGCTCACCAATGAGGGAGCAAAGGCCCCAGCATTTT
d_call: TRBD2; j_call: TRBJ2-2; clone_size: -; v_call: TRBV19; cdr3_aa: CASTRGTSGRAPGELFF; cdr3_nt: TGTGCCAGTACCCGGGGGACTAGCGGGAGGGCCCCCGGGGAGCTGTTTTTT
d_call: -; j_call: TRBJ2-7; clone_size: -; v_call: TRBV7-9; cdr3_aa: CASSLASGNHEQYF; cdr3_nt: TGTGCCAGCAGCTTAGCATCAGGCAACCACGAGCAGTACTTC
d_call: -; j_call: TRBJ2-3; clone_size: -; v_call: TRBV11-2; cdr3_aa: CASSSTDTQYF; cdr3_nt: TGTGCCAGCAGCTCTACAGATACGCAGTATTTT
d_call: TRBD2; j_call: TRBJ2-5; clone_size: -; v_call: TRBV15; cdr3_aa: CATSRGGAGEVETQYF; cdr3_nt: TGTGCCACCAGCAGAGGGGGAGCGGGGGAGGTAGAGACCCAGTACTTC
d_call: -; j_call: TRBJ2-2; clone_size: few; v_call: TRBV10-2; cdr3_aa: CASSDGFVYTGELFF; cdr3_nt: TGCGCCAGCAGTGACGGCTTTGTCTACACCGGGGAGCTGTTTTTT
d_call: -; j_call: TRBJ1-2; clone_size: few; v_call: TRBV6-5; cdr3_aa: CASSYSFDLGYTF; cdr3_nt: TGTGCCAGCAGTTATTCTTTTGACCTTGGCTACACCTTC
d_call: TRBD1; j_call: TRBJ1-1; clone_size: -; v_call: TRBV10-1; cdr3_aa: CASSMDRAGTEAFF; cdr3_nt: TGCGCCAGCAGTATGGACAGGGCTGGCACTGAAGCTTTCTTT
d_call: TRBD1; j_call: TRBJ1-1; clone_size: -; v_call: TRBV4-1; cdr3_aa: CASSQLFDRANTEAFF; cdr3_nt: TGCGCCAGCAGCCAACTCTTCGACAGGGCGAACACTGAAGCTTTCTTT
d_call: -; j_call: TRBJ2-2; clone_size: -; v_call: TRBV5-1; cdr3_aa: CASSLAGTGELFF; cdr3_nt: TGCGCCAGCAGCTTGGCGGGCACCGGGGAGCTGTTTTTT
d_call: -; j_call: TRBJ2-7; clone_size: -; v_call: TRBV2; cdr3_aa: CASNSQGREQYF; cdr3_nt: TGTGCCAGCAACTCACAGGGACGCGAGCAGTACTTC
d_call: -; j_call: TRBJ2-7; clone_size: -; v_call: TRBV18; cdr3_aa: CASSPRARGTLDHEQYF; cdr3_nt: TGTGCCAGCTCACCACGGGCCAGGGGCACCCTAGACCACGAGCAGTACTTC
d_call: -; j_call: TRBJ2-7; clone_size: -; v_call: TRBV4-1; cdr3_aa: CASSQGGGKSYEQYF; cdr3_nt: TGCGCCAGCAGCCAAGGCGGCGGAAAGAGCTACGAGCAGTACTTC
d_call: -; j_call: TRBJ2-1; clone_size: -; v_call: TRBV2; cdr3_aa: CASSESSTRYNEQFF; cdr3_nt: TGTGCCAGCAGTGAATCCTCGACTAGATACAATGAGCAGTTCTTC
d_call: -; j_call: TRBJ1-5; clone_size: -; v_call: TRBV5-1; cdr3_aa: CASSFGYNQPQHF; cdr3_nt: TGCGCCAGCAGCTTTGGGTACAATCAGCCCCAGCATTTT
d_call: -; j_call: TRBJ1-1; clone_size: -; v_call: TRBV6-5; cdr3_aa: CASSYSEGETEAFF; cdr3_nt: TGTGCCAGCAGTTACTCGGAAGGAGAGACTGAAGCTTTCTTT
d_call: -; j_call: TRBJ2-1; clone_size: -; v_call: TRBV30; cdr3_aa: CAWRPDYRGNNEQFF; cdr3_nt: TGTGCCTGGAGGCCGGACTACCGGGGAAACAATGAGCAGTTCTTC
d_call: TRBD2; j_call: TRBJ2-1; clone_size: -; v_call: TRBV9; cdr3_aa: CASSVASGGLSRQFF; cdr3_nt: TGTGCCAGCAGCGTAGCCAGCGGGGGGCTCTCGCGACAGTTCTTC
d_call: -; j_call: TRBJ2-7; clone_size: once; v_call: TRBV7-9; cdr3_aa: CASSATYEQYF; cdr3_nt: TGTGCCAGCAGCGCGACCTACGAGCAGTACTTC
d_call: TRBD1; j_call: TRBJ2-2; clone_size: -; v_call: TRBV9; cdr3_aa: CASSVVRGLDTGELFF; cdr3_nt: TGTGCCAGCAGCGTTGTCAGGGGGCTAGACACCGGGGAGCTGTTTTTT
d_call: -; j_call: TRBJ2-1; clone_size: once; v_call: TRBV4-1; cdr3_aa: CASSPPGHRSDEQFF; cdr3_nt: TGCGCCAGCAGCCCGCCGGGACATCGGTCCGATGAGCAGTTCTTC
d_call: TRBD1; j_call: TRBJ2-7; clone_size: -; v_call: TRBV6-5; cdr3_aa: CASSPGTGLPYEQYF; cdr3_nt: TGTGCCAGCAGTCCCGGGACAGGGCTCCCCTACGAGCAGTACTTC
d_call: TRBD2; j_call: TRBJ2-5; clone_size: -; v_call: TRBV7-2; cdr3_aa: CASSLVLAGGKTQYF; cdr3_nt: TGTGCCAGCAGCTTAGTACTAGCGGGGGGGAAGACCCAGTACTTC
d_call: -; j_call: TRBJ2-1; clone_size: -; v_call: TRBV5-1; cdr3_aa: CASSPRTDPPEQFF; cdr3_nt: TGCGCCAGCAGCCCGAGGACTGACCCGCCCGAGCAGTTCTTC
d_call: -; j_call: TRBJ2-5; clone_size: -; v_call: TRBV5-4; cdr3_aa: CASSPPPGGGETQYF; cdr3_nt: TGTGCCAGCAGCCCCCCTCCTGGGGGCGGTGAGACCCAGTACTTC
d_call: -; j_call: TRBJ1-5; clone_size: -; v_call: TRBV28; cdr3_aa: CASSIWWGNQPQHF; cdr3_nt: TGTGCCAGCTCCATTTGGTGGGGCAATCAGCCCCAGCATTTT
d_call: -; j_call: TRBJ1-1; clone_size: -; v_call: TRBV7-6; cdr3_aa: CASSLGATVNTEAFF; cdr3_nt: TGTGCCAGCAGCTTAGGGGCCACAGTGAACACTGAAGCTTTCTTT
d_call: TRBD1; j_call: TRBJ2-7; clone_size: once; v_call: TRBV7-8; cdr3_aa: CASSFRDREPAVKDRQYF; cdr3_nt: TGTGCCAGCAGCTTCCGGGACAGGGAGCCTGCGGTCAAGGATCGGCAGTACTTC
d_call: TRBD1; j_call: TRBJ1-4; clone_size: once; v_call: TRBV5-1; cdr3_aa: CASSPSPTGGSEKLFF; cdr3_nt: TGCGCCAGCAGCCCATCTCCGACAGGGGGCTCGGAAAAACTGTTTTTT
d_call: -; j_call: TRBJ1-4; clone_size: few; v_call: TRBV7-9; cdr3_aa: CASSRYTGPGYEKLFF; cdr3_nt: TGTGCCAGCAGCCGATACACCGGACCGGGGTATGAAAAACTGTTTTTT
d_call: -; j_call: TRBJ2-7; clone_size: -; v_call: TRBV27; cdr3_aa: CASSLAGGVYEQYF; cdr3_nt: TGTGCCAGCAGTTTGGCGGGTGGCGTTTACGAGCAGTACTTC
d_call: TRBD2; j_call: TRBJ2-3; clone_size: -; v_call: TRBV5-1; cdr3_aa: CASSLASGISTDTQYF; cdr3_nt: TGCGCCAGCAGCTTGGCTAGCGGGATTAGCACAGATACGCAGTATTTT
d_call: -; j_call: TRBJ1-2; clone_size: -; v_call: TRBV25-1; cdr3_aa: CASSDGQFDYGYTF; cdr3_nt: TGTGCCAGCAGTGACGGACAGTTCGACTATGGCTACACCTTC
d_call: -; j_call: TRBJ2-5; clone_size: -; v_call: TRBV28; cdr3_aa: CASSVRGLVETQYF; cdr3_nt: TGTGCCAGCAGTGTCAGGGGACTGGTAGAGACCCAGTACTTC
d_call: -; j_call: TRBJ1-2; clone_size: -; v_call: TRBV7-8; cdr3_aa: CASSLALLGRYGYTF; cdr3_nt: TGTGCCAGCAGCTTAGCGCTTTTGGGGAGGTATGGCTACACCTTC
d_call: -; j_call: TRBJ1-2; clone_size: once; v_call: TRBV6-1; cdr3_aa: CASSEAGRFGYTF; cdr3_nt: TGTGCCAGCAGTGAAGCTGGCAGATTTGGCTACACCTTC
d_call: TRBD1; j_call: TRBJ1-2; clone_size: few; v_call: TRBV5-8; cdr3_aa: CASSTPGGFYGYTF; cdr3_nt: TGTGCCAGCAGCACACCAGGGGGCTTCTATGGCTACACCTTC
d_call: TRBD1; j_call: TRBJ2-7; clone_size: few; v_call: TRBV5-4; cdr3_aa: CASSLYAGGYEQYF; cdr3_nt: TGTGCCAGCAGCTTGTATGCAGGGGGCTACGAGCAGTACTTC